This entry lists 18 T cell receptor beta chains sequenced from one sample in a study of T cell responses to AZD1222 COVID-19 vaccine (dated by TCRdb to the early 2020s). Taken with the paper, the label for time point translates to: baseline before first vaccination. Library creation used the immunoSEQ multiplex PCR assay. TCRdb retrieved this table from immuneACCESS and kept in-frame rearrangements only. Not all clones are present; in checked studies, unresolved V genes account for under half, and no reason is known for the remainder. For this sample there are about 130,000 clones; about 89% appear just once. Less than 11% of the sample lies in the top ten. This material consisted of peripheral blood, taken on day 0 of AZD1222 vaccination. Receptor source: an adult in good health.

The chain uses TRBV19 and TRBJ2-3; a possible D gene is TRBD1 (6 bases). The CDR3 is made up of 14 amino acids. CDR1 LNHDA and CDR2 SQIVND come from the germline V gene (reference sequence). The germline V and J ends were trimmed by 9 bases and 3 bases, with 16 bases remaining between them. In DNA form, the CDR3 reads TGTGCCAGCGGCGCAGGGGTCAGAACAGATACGCAGTATTTT. Translating gives CASGAGVRTDTQYF.

V usage is TRBV2 and J usage is TRBJ2-7; weak D call: TRBD1 (6 bases). The CDR3 contains 14 residues. Trimming cost V 8 bases and J 7 bases, with 21 bases left between them. Germline CDR1 and CDR2: SNHLY and FYNNEI. The CDR3 DNA reads as TGTGCCAGCGGCCTGACAGGTGTAGGGTCGGAGCAGTACTTC. The encoded protein is CASGLTGVGSEQYF. The full variable domain, completed using reference TRBV2 and TRBJ2-7, is EPEVTQTPSHQVTQMGQEVILRCVPISNHLYFYWYRQILGQKVEFLVSFYNNEISEKSEIFDDQFSVERPDGSNFTLKIRSTKLEDSAMYFCASGLTGVGSEQYFGPGTRLTVT.

This chain uses TRBV9 with TRBJ2-2, with 9 bases aligning to TRBD2. Germline V CDR1 and CDR2: SGDLS, YYNGEE. The V segment lost 4 bases and the J segment 4 bases; nucleotides outside the gene matches: 11. The CDR3 is 17 amino acids. CDR3 sequence: CASSQGGGGAFTGELFF. CDR3 sequence (DNA): TGTGCCAGCAGCCAGGGAGGCGGGGGGGCGTTCACCGGGGAGCTGTTTTTT. Drawing the rest from reference TRBV9 and TRBJ2-2, the complete variable domain is DSGVTQTPKHLITATGQRVTLRCSPRSGDLSVYWYQQSLDQGLQFLIQYYNGEERAKGNILERFSAQQFPDLHSELNLSSLELGDSALYFCASSQGGGGAFTGELFFGEGSRLTVL.

The V call is TRBV5-1, the J call TRBJ2-1, with no clear D. The V and J ends lost 1 base and 0 bases respectively, with 8 bases between them. This CDR3 region has 15 residues. Germline-derived CDR1 and CDR2 are SGHRS and YFSETQ. This CDR3 reads CASSLYPNSYNEQFF. In nucleotides, the CDR3 is TGCGCCAGCAGCTTGTATCCTAACTCCTACAATGAGCAGTTCTTC.

J is TRBJ2-5 and V is TRBV7-2; TRBD2 might be the D (5 bases). The CDR3 consists of 13 residues. V dropped 2 bases and J dropped 5 bases, with 9 bases sitting between them. Germline V gene lookup returns CDR1 SGHTA and CDR2 FQGNSA. DNA for the CDR3: TGTGCCAGCAGCTTACCGGGAACGGAGACCCAGTACTTC. It encodes CASSLPGTETQYF.

This chain joins TRBV6-4 and TRBJ2-1, with a possible D match to TRBD1 (6 bases). V gave up 2 bases and J gave up 5 bases, with 7 bases separating them. CDR1 and CDR2 (germline): MRHNA, SNTAGT. The CDR3 covers 13 residues. CDR3 in amino acids: CASSDRDNNEQFF. CDR3 DNA: TGTGCCAGCAGTGACCGGGACAACAATGAGCAGTTCTTC.

The rearrangement links TRBV28 to TRBJ1-5; tentative D call: TRBD1 (6 bases). Germline values: CDR1 MDHEN, CDR2 SYDVKM. V lost 6 bases and J lost 8, with 20 bases in between. This CDR3 contains 15 residues. The CDR3 region is CASSSSGAAGEPQHF. CDR3 DNA sequence: TGTGCCAGCAGCTCCTCGGGGGCGGCAGGGGAGCCCCAGCATTTT.

The V gene is TRBV30, the J gene TRBJ2-7; 9 positions match TRBD1. Trimming at V came to 3 bases and at J to 5 bases, leaving 2 bases not matched to a gene. CDR3 length: 12 residues. Per germline, CDR1 GTSNPN and CDR2 SVGIG (reference sequence). In nucleotides, the CDR3 is TGTGCCTGGAGGGGACAGGGAGACGAGCAGTACTTC. Its protein product is CAWRGQGDEQYF.

J is TRBJ1-2 and V is TRBV18; D gene uncertain. CDR3 length: 13 residues. Germline CDR1 and CDR2: KGHSH and LQKENI. The V and J ends lost 6 bases and 6 bases respectively, with 14 bases between them. This CDR3 is CASSDGIEDGYTF. DNA for the CDR3: TGTGCCAGCTCGGACGGAATCGAAGATGGCTACACCTTC.

This chain connects TRBV19 to TRBJ2-7; 7 bases fit TRBD1. CDR3 length: 14 residues. Germline trimming cut 6 bases from V and 3 bases from J; bases unmatched to any gene: 8. Per the germline V gene, CDR1 is LNHDA and CDR2 is SQIVND (reference sequence). CDR3 coding DNA: TGTGCCAGTAGAGCGACAGGGACAAGCTACGAGCAGTACTTC. Encoded protein: CASRATGTSYEQYF.

This rearrangement joins TRBV28 to TRBJ1-2; D perhaps matches TRBD1 (6 bases). Germline CDR1 reads MDHEN; CDR2 reads SYDVKM. This CDR3 is 13 amino acids long. V shed 2 bases and J shed 3 bases, with 7 bases lying between them. The DNA for the CDR3 is TGTGCCAGCAGTTTAGACAGGTACTATGGCTACACCTTC. It codes for CASSLDRYYGYTF.

This chain uses TRBV19 with TRBJ2-1; D perhaps matches TRBD2 (5 bases). V was trimmed by 2 bases and J by 0 bases, leaving 11 bases between them. The CDR3 spans 16 residues. The germline V gene encodes CDR1 LNHDA and CDR2 SQIVND (reference sequence). The CDR3 here is CASSIPRGLSYNEQFF. CDR3 nucleotide sequence: TGTGCCAGTAGTATACCCCGCGGGCTCTCCTACAATGAGCAGTTCTTC.

V usage is TRBV3-1 (or the pseudogene TRBV3-2) and J usage is TRBJ2-7; D uncertain. Looked up from germline, CDR1 is LGHDT and CDR2 is YNNKEL (reference sequence). This CDR3 comprises 13 residues. V was shortened by 1 base and J by 6 bases, with 10 bases between the two germline ends. The CDR3 region has the DNA TGTGCCAGCAGCCAAGTCTGGGGATCCGAGCAGTACTTC. Encoded protein: CASSQVWGSEQYF.

V usage is TRBV6-5 and J usage is TRBJ1-1; perhaps TRBD1 as D (5 bases). V was shortened by 6 bases and J by 2 bases, with 13 bases between the two germline ends. The CDR3 sequence is 14 residues long. Per germline, CDR1 MNHEY and CDR2 SVGAGI. The CDR3 nucleotides are TGTGCCAGCAGGCAGGGACTTCCAAACACTGAAGCTTTCTTT. Its protein is CASRQGLPNTEAFF.

The gene calls are TRBV9 and TRBJ2-7; 7 nucleotides line up with TRBD2. Germline assignment: CDR1 SGDLS and CDR2 YYNGEE. With V trimmed by 7 bases and J by 5 bases, 15 bases remained unmatched. This CDR3 region has 15 residues. CDR3 protein: CASSPGAGDKNEQYF. The CDR3 nucleotides read TGTGCCAGCTCACCGGGCGCGGGAGACAAAAACGAGCAGTACTTC.

The chain is built from TRBV7-9 and TRBJ2-1; D is perhaps TRBD2 (6 bases). The germline gives CDR1 SEHNR, CDR2 FQNEAQ (reference sequence). The CDR3 length is 15 residues. V gave up 1 base and J gave up 10 bases, with 17 bases separating them. The DNA for the CDR3 is TGTGCCAGCAGCTTAGTGCGGGGATTAGGCGAAGAGCAGTTCTTC. Residues: CASSLVRGLGEEQFF.

The chain is built from TRBV6-5 and TRBJ1-6; no firm D call. V gave up 7 bases and J gave up 7 bases, with 11 bases separating them. Germline CDR1 MNHEY, CDR2 SVGAGI. The CDR3 is 13 residues long. DNA of the CDR3: TGTGCCAGCATATTGAGCTGGAATTCACCCCTCCACTTT. Translation gives CASILSWNSPLHF.

The V gene is TRBV28, the J gene TRBJ2-7; the match to TRBD1 covers 11 bases. Trimming at V came to 3 bases and at J to 6 bases, leaving 7 bases not matched to a gene. The CDR3 extends over 15 amino acids. The germline V gene has CDR1 MDHEN and CDR2 SYDVKM. CDR3 nucleotides: TGTGCCAGCAGTTTGTACACCGGGACAGGGGGCGAGCAGTACTTC. Translating it yields CASSLYTGTGGEQYF.